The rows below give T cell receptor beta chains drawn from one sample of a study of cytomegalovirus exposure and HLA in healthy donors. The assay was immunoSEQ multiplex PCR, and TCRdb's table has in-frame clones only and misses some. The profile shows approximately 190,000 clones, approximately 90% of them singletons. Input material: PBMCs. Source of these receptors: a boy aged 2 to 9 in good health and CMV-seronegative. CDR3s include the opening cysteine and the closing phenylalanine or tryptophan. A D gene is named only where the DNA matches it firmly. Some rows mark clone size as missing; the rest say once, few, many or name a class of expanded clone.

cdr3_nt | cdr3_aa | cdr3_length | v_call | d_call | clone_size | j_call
TGTGCCAGCAGTCCGATCGGGGTGAACTATGGCTACACCTTC | CASSPIGVNYGYTF | 14 | TRBV28 | . | . | TRBJ1-2
TGCGCCAGCAGCTCCGGAGGGCCCTACAATGAGCAGTTCTTC | CASSSGGPYNEQFF | 14 | TRBV5-1 | . | . | TRBJ2-1
TGCGCCAGCAGCCAAGGTCCCGGGACTAGCGGATCACCGCAGTTCTTC | CASSQGPGTSGSPQFF | 16 | TRBV4-1 | TRBD2 | few | TRBJ2-1
TGTGCCAGCAGTTGGAGCGGGAAGGGGTCAGAGACCCAGTACTTC | CASSWSGKGSETQYF | 15 | TRBV28 | TRBD2 | . | TRBJ2-5
TGTGCCATCCGCGACTACACAGATACGCAGTATTTT | CAIRDYTDTQYF | 12 | TRBV6-6 | . | few | TRBJ2-3
TGTGCCATCGGTGCAGAGGACACCATATATTTT | CAIGAEDTIYF | 11 | TRBV10-3 | . | . | TRBJ1-3
TGTGCCATCAGTGAGAGAGGAGAGCAGTACTTC | CAISERGEQYF | 11 | TRBV10-3 | . | . | TRBJ2-7
TGTGCCAGCAGCTTGTGGTCAGGGAGGGTAAAAGAGACCCAGTACTTC | CASSLWSGRVKETQYF | 16 | TRBV5-4 | TRBD2 | . | TRBJ2-5
TGTGCCAGCAGCTCCCGAGCGAGCGGGGAGCTGTTTTTT | CASSSRASGELFF | 13 | TRBV5-8 | . | . | TRBJ2-2
TGTGCCAGCAGCCGGGACAGCTACAATGAGCAGTTCTTC | CASSRDSYNEQFF | 13 | TRBV6-1 | TRBD1 | . | TRBJ2-1
TGTGCCAGTGGGGCAGGGGATCAGCCCCAGCATTTT | CASGAGDQPQHF | 12 | TRBV6-5 | . | few | TRBJ1-5
TGTGCCAGCAGTTTAGGGGTCAGGGGCAAGGATACGCAGTATTTT | CASSLGVRGKDTQYF | 15 | TRBV27 | . | . | TRBJ2-3
TGTGCCAGCAGCATAGCCGGGACTCCATTTAACTTAGATACGCAGTATTTT | CASSIAGTPFNLDTQYF | 17 | TRBV9 | . | . | TRBJ2-3
TGTGCCAGCTCACCCTTACACAATAGCAATCAGCCCCAGCATTTT | CASSPLHNSNQPQHF | 15 | TRBV18 | . | . | TRBJ1-5
TGTGCCAGCAGCGTAGGAGCGACAGCCGCCTACGAGCAGTACTTC | CASSVGATAAYEQYF | 15 | TRBV9 | . | . | TRBJ2-7